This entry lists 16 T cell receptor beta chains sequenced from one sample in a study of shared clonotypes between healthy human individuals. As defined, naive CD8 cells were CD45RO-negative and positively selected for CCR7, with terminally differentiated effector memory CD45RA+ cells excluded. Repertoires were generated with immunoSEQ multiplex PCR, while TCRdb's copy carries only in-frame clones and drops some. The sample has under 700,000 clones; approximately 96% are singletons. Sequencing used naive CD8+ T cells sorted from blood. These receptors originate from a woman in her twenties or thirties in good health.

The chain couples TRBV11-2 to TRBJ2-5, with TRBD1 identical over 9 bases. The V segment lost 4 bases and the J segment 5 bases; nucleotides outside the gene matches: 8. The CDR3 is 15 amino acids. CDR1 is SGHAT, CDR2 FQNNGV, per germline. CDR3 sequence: CASSSGTGRKETQYF. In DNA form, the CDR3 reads TGTGCCAGCAGCTCCGGGACAGGGAGGAAGGAGACCCAGTACTTC.

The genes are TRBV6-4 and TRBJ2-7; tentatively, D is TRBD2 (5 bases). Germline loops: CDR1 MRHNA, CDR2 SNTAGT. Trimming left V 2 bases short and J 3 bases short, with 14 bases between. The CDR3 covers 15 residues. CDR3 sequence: CASSDGRDSRYEQYF. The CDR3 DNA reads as TGTGCCAGCAGTGACGGGAGAGACTCCCGCTACGAGCAGTACTTC.

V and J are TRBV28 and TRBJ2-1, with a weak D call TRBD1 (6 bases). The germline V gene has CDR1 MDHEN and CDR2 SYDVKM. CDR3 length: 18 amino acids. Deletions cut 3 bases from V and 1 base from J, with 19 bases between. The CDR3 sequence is CASSFPIDRSESYNEQFF. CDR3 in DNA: TGTGCCAGCAGTTTCCCTATAGACAGGTCCGAATCCTACAATGAGCAGTTCTTC. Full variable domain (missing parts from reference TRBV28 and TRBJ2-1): DVKVTQSSRYLVKRTGEKVFLECVQDMDHENMFWYRQDPGLGLRLIYFSYDVKMKEKGDIPEGYSVSREKKERFSLILESASTNQTSMYLCASSFPIDRSESYNEQFFGPGTRLTVL.

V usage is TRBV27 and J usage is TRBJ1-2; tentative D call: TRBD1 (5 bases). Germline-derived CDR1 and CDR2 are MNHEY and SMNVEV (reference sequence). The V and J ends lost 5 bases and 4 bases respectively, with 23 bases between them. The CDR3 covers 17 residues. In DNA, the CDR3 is TGTGCCAGCAGTGGGGGACCGCCCTCGGTTGCGAGCTATGGCTACACCTTC. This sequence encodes CASSGGPPSVASYGYTF.

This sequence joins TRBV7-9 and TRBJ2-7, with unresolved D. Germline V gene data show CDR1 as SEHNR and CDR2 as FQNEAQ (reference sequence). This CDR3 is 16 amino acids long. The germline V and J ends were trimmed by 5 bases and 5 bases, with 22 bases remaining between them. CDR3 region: CASSGEVDPTHDEQYF. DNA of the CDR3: TGTGCCAGCAGCGGAGAGGTGGACCCCACCCACGACGAGCAGTACTTC.

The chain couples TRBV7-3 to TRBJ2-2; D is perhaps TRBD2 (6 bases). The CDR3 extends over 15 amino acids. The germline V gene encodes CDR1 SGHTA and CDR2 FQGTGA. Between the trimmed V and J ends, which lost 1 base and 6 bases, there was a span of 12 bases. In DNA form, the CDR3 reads TGTGCCAGCAGCTTAATTTCGGAGGGCGCCGGGGAGCTGTTTTTT. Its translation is CASSLISEGAGELFF.

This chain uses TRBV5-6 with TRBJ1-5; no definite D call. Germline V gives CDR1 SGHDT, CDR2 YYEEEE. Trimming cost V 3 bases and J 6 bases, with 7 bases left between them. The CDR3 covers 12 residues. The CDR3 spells CASSWMGQPQHF. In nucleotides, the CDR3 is TGTGCCAGCAGCTGGATGGGTCAGCCCCAGCATTTT.

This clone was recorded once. The CDR3 region has the DNA TGCAGCGTTGTGAAGTTAACAGGGGAAAACATTCAGTACTTC. It translates to CSVVKLTGENIQYF. The genes are TRBV29-1 and TRBJ2-4; 7 bases are a match to TRBD1. V shed 4 bases, J shed 5 bases, and the junction held 8 bases outside the gene matches. The CDR3 consists of 14 residues. In germline, CDR1 is SQVTM, CDR2 ANQGSEA.

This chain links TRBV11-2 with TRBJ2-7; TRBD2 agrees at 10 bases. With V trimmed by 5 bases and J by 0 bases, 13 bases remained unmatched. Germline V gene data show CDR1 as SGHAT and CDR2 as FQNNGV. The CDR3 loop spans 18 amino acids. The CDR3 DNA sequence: TGTGCCAGCAGCGTCACCCCCCCCTCTAGCGGGAGCTCCTACGAGCAGTACTTC. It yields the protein CASSVTPPSSGSSYEQYF.

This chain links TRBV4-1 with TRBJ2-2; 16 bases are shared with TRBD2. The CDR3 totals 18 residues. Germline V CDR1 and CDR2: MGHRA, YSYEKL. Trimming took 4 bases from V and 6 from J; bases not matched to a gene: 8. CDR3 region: CASSLTPGLAGGAGELFF. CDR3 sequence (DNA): TGCGCCAGCAGCCTTACCCCGGGACTAGCGGGGGGGGCCGGGGAGCTGTTTTTT.

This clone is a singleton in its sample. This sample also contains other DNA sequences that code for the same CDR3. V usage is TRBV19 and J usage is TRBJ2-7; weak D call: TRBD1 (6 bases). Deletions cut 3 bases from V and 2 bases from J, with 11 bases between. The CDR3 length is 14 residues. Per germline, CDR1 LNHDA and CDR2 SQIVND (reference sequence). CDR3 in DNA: TGTGCCAGTAGTATCGCGGCAGGGGCCTACGAGCAGTACTTC. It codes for CASSIAAGAYEQYF.

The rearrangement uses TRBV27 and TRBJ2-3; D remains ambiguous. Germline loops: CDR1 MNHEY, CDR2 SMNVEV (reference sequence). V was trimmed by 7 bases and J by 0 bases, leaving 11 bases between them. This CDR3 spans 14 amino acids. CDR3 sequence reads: CASNSYPSTDTQYF. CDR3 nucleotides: TGTGCCAGCAATAGCTACCCTAGCACAGATACGCAGTATTTT.

The CDR3 is CASRVGGEAFF. The CDR3, as DNA: TGTGCCAGTCGGGTAGGGGGTGAAGCTTTCTTT. The chain combines TRBV28 with TRBJ1-1; D might be TRBD1 (6 bases). The CDR3 has 11 amino acids. V lost 9 bases and J lost 7, with 12 bases in between. In germline, CDR1 is MDHEN, CDR2 SYDVKM.

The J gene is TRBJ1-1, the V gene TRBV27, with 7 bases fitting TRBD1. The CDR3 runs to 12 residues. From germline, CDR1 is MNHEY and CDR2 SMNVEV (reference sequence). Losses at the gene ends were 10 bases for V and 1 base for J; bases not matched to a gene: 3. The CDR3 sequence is CATGTANTEAFF. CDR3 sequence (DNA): TGTGCCACCGGGACAGCGAACACTGAAGCTTTCTTT.

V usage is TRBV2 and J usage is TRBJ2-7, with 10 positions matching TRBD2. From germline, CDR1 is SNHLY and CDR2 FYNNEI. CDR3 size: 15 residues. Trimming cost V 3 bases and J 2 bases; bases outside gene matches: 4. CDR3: CASSEASGRAYEQYF. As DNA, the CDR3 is TGTGCCAGCAGTGAGGCCAGCGGGAGGGCCTACGAGCAGTACTTC.

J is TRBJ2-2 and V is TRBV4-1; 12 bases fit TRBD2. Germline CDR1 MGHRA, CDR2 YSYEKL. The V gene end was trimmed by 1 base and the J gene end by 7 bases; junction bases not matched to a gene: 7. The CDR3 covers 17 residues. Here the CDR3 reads CASSQVLAGGLGGELFF. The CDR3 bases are TGCGCCAGCAGCCAAGTTCTAGCGGGAGGGCTCGGCGGGGAGCTGTTTTTT.